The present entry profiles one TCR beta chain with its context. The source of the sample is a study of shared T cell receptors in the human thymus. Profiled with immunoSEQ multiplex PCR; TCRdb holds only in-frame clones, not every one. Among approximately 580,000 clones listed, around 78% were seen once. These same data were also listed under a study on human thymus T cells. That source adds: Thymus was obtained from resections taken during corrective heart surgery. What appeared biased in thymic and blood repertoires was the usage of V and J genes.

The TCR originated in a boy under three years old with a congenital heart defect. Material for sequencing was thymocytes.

The CDR3 spells CAWTIVSGSRDEQFF. The DNA of the CDR3 is TGTGCCTGGACTATCGTTAGCGGGAGTCGGGATGAGCAGTTCTTC. J is TRBJ2-1 and V is TRBV30, with TRBD2 matching over 9 bases. The CDR3 is made up of 15 amino acids. The germline CDR1 and CDR2 sequences are GTSNPN and SVGIG (reference sequence). Germline trimming cut 4 bases from V and 8 bases from J; bases unmatched to any gene: 12.